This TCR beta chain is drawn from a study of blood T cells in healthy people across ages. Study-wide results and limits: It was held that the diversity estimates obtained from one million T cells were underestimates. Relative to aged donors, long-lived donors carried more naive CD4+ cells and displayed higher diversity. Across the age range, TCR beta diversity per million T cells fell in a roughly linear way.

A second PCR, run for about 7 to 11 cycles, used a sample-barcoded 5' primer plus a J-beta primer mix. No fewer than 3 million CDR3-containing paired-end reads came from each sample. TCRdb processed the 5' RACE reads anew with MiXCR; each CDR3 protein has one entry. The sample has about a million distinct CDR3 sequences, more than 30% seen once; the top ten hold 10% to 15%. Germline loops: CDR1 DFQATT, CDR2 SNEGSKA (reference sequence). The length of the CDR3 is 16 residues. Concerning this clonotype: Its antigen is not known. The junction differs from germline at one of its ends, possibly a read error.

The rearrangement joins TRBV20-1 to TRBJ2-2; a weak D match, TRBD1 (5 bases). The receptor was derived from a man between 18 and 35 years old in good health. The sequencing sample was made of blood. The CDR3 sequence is CNARSAGSFNTGELFF. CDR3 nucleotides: TGCAATGCTAGGTCAGCAGGGTCATTCAACACCGGGGAGCTGTTTTTT.